This TCR beta chain is drawn from a study of T-cell reconstitution after alpha-beta-depleted transplantation in children. Molecular barcoding with unique molecular identifiers was used for the TCRbeta library. TCRdb independently ran MiXCR on the PCR reads; one entry per CDR3 protein. Of hundreds of thousands of distinct CDR3 sequences listed, approximately 10% are singletons. The CDR3 has 14 amino acids. The germline CDR1 and CDR2 sequences are DFQATT and SNEGSKA (reference sequence). V gave up 3 bases and J gave up 8 bases, with 17 bases separating them. This clonotype occurred many times. The rearrangement uses TRBV20-1 and TRBJ2-1; TRBD2 might be the D (5 bases). This specimen consisted of peripheral blood, obtained 180 days after TCRalphabeta/CD19-depleted stem cell transplant. This receptor was taken from a male patient aged 2 to 10 who had a stem cell transplant for chronic granulomatous disease, so the T cells may come from the graft donor. The CDR3 sequence: CSASRARDGDEQFF. In DNA form, the CDR3 reads TGCAGTGCTAGTCGAGCGAGGGATGGGGATGAGCAGTTCTTC.